The T cell receptor (beta chain) described here comes from a study of T cell responses to AZD1222 COVID-19 vaccine. Data came from immunoSEQ multiplex PCR; TCRdb stores just in-frame clones and leaves some out. The sample yields 65,000 to 75,000 clones, 82% seen once. This clone was observed once. CDR1 and CDR2 (germline): LNHDA, SQIVND (reference sequence). There are 12 residues in the CDR3. The V and J ends lost 4 bases and 7 bases respectively, with 7 bases between them. The chain uses TRBV19 and TRBJ2-2; no clear D. The clonotype comes from an adult in good health. Material: peripheral blood, obtained on day 0 of AZD1222 vaccination. The CDR3 DNA reads as TGTGCCAGTAGTAAATCAAGCGGGGAGCTGTTTTTT. It specifies CASSKSSGELFF. Looking up the rest from reference TRBV19 and TRBJ2-2 gives the full variable domain: DGGITQSPKYLFRKEGQNVTLSCEQNLNHDAMYWYRQDPGQGLRLIYYSQIVNDFQKGDIAEGYSVSREKKESFPLTVTSAQKNPTAFYLCASSKSSGELFFGEGSRLTVL.